This is a list of T cell receptor beta chains from one sample in a study of control samples from healthy donors and cancer patients. Assay used: immunoSEQ multiplex PCR; TCRdb lists only in-frame clones, some missing. The sample gives some 96,000 clones, roughly 93% of which show up once; about 7.3% is in the top ten. The sequencing sample was made of blood. Source of these receptors: a man between 18 and 29 years old in good health. Each CDR3 is given with its conserved first and last residue. Fields, in order: V gene, clone size, J gene, D gene, CDR3 DNA, CDR3 protein. The D gene is left open where the match is weak. Not all rows give a size; the values are once, few, many and, for expanded clones, a class.

TRBV9,.,TRBJ2-3,.,TGTGCCAGCAGCGTAGGCGATCAGGATTTGACAGATACGCAGTATTTT,CASSVGDQDLTDTQYF
TRBV7-9,.,TRBJ2-5,.,TGTGCCAGCAGCTTAGACTGGGCCCAGTACTTC,CASSLDWAQYF
TRBV7-9,.,TRBJ1-2,.,TGTGCCAGCAGCCTAGTCGGGGATGGCTACACCTTC,CASSLVGDGYTF
TRBV5-1,.,TRBJ2-5,.,TGCGCCAGCAGTCAGGGTAGGGAGACCCAGTACTTC,CASSQGRETQYF
TRBV21-1,.,TRBJ1-1,.,TGTGCCAGCAGCCGTGAGAACACTGAAGCTTTCTTT,CASSRENTEAFF
TRBV24-1,.,TRBJ1-5,TRBD1,TGTGCCACCAGTGATAGACAGGGGGCAAATGGTCAGCCCCAGCATTTT,CATSDRQGANGQPQHF
TRBV30,once,TRBJ1-1,.,TGTGCCTGGAGTCCCTCGATTCGGAGCACTGAAGCTTTCTTT,CAWSPSIRSTEAFF
TRBV27,.,TRBJ2-3,.,TGTGCCAGCAGTTCCCTGTCCACAGATACGCAGTATTTT,CASSSLSTDTQYF
TRBV2,.,TRBJ1-2,.,TGTGCCAGCAGCGGAGGAAGGGCAGATGGCTACACCTTC,CASSGGRADGYTF
TRBV5-8,.,TRBJ2-3,TRBD2,TGTGCCAGCAGCTGGGGGGTAGCGGGAAGCACAGATACGCAGTATTTT,CASSWGVAGSTDTQYF
TRBV19,.,TRBJ2-6,.,TGTGCCAGTAGTATCACGGCCAACGTCCTGACTTTC,CASSITANVLTF
TRBV19,.,TRBJ1-5,.,TGTGCCAGTAGTATGCTGGGCAATCAGCCCCAGCATTTT,CASSMLGNQPQHF
TRBV12-3/TRBV12-4,.,TRBJ1-2,.,TGTGCCACACAGGGACCCCTTAGCGGCTACACCTTC,CATQGPLSGYTF
TRBV18,once,TRBJ1-1,TRBD1,TGTGCCAGCTCACCTCAGCCACAGGGGGGGAACACTGAAGCTTTCTTT,CASSPQPQGGNTEAFF
TRBV6-5,once,TRBJ2-7,.,TGTGCCAGCAGTCTCGGACCCTACTACGAGCAGTACTTC,CASSLGPYYEQYF
TRBV5-6,once,TRBJ1-2,.,TGTGCCAGCAGCTTGGTAGGGTCGGGTGGCTACACCTTC,CASSLVGSGGYTF
TRBV3-1/TRBV3-2,.,TRBJ1-1,.,TGTGCCAGCAGCCAAGTAGGGGCCACTGAAGCTTTCTTT,CASSQVGATEAFF
TRBV7-9,.,TRBJ1-5,.,TGTGCCAGCAGCAAAGACAGGTATGGGAATCAGCCCCAGCATTTT,CASSKDRYGNQPQHF
TRBV25-1,once,TRBJ1-1,.,TGTGCCAGCAGTGATCAGTACGTCGAGGGGGGCACTGAAGCTTTCTTT,CASSDQYVEGGTEAFF
TRBV19,.,TRBJ2-7,TRBD1,TGTGCCAGTAGTGGACAGGAGGCCTTCTCCTACGAGCAGTACTTC,CASSGQEAFSYEQYF
TRBV25-1,.,TRBJ2-7,.,TGTGCCAGCAGTGACTATAGCTCCTACGAGCAGTACTTC,CASSDYSSYEQYF
TRBV24-1,.,TRBJ1-2,TRBD1,TGTGCCACCAGTGACGGGCCACAGGGGATAAGCGGCTACACCTTC,CATSDGPQGISGYTF